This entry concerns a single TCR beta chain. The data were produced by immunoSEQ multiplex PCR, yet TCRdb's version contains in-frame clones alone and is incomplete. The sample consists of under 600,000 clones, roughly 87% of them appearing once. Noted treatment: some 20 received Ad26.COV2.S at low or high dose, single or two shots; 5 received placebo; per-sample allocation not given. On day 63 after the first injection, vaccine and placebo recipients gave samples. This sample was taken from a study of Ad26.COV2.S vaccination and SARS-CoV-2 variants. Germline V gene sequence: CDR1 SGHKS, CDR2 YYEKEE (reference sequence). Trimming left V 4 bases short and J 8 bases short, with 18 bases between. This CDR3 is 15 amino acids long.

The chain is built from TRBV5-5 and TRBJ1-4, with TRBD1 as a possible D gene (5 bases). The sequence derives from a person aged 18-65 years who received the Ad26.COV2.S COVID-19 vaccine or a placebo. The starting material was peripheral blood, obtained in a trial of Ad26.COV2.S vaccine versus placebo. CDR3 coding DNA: TGTGCCAGCAGCGAAGTTGGGGGGGTGATCGAAAAACTGTTTTTT. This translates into CASSEVGGVIEKLFF.